This is a list of T cell receptor beta chains from one sample in a study of neoadjuvant nivolumab and ipilimumab in lung cancer. Sequenced by immunoSEQ multiplex PCR; TCRdb stores in-frame clones only, minus some. This table holds over 200 clones, 89% found once. Here the sequenced sample was tumor tissue, taken after neoadjuvant nivolumab, alone or with ipilimumab, at or shortly before surgery. Receptors originate from an adult with non-small cell lung cancer. Both conserved end residues are part of each CDR3. D genes are given only for firm matches. Clone size is shown for a subset of rows, as once, few, many or a class of expanded clone.

d_call clone_size j_call v_call cdr3_aa cdr3_nt
. . TRBJ1-1 TRBV4-2 CASSPVPGEGTEAFF TGTGCCAGCAGCCCCGTCCCCGGGGAGGGCACTGAAGCTTTCTTT
. . TRBJ2-1 TRBV5-1 CASSFSDEQFF TGCGCCAGCAGCTTCTCGGATGAGCAGTTCTTC
TRBD2 . TRBJ2-3 TRBV11-2 CASSRSGRTDTQYF TGTGCCAGCAGCCGAAGCGGGAGAACAGATACGCAGTATTTT
. . TRBJ1-4 TRBV5-1 CASRKGPGEKLFF TGCGCCAGCAGGAAGGGGCCTGGGGAAAAACTGTTTTTT
. once TRBJ2-1 TRBV9 CASSVGGVSVNEQFF TGTGCCAGCAGCGTAGGGGGCGTCTCGGTCAATGAGCAGTTCTTC
. . TRBJ1-1 TRBV7-9 CASSFEASDTEAFF TGTGCCAGCAGCTTCGAGGCGTCAGACACTGAAGCTTTCTTT
TRBD2 few TRBJ2-7 TRBV27 CASSLSITSVPYEQYF TGTGCCAGCAGTTTATCGATCACTAGCGTACCCTACGAGCAGTACTTC
. . TRBJ2-1 TRBV9 CASSVEDSSYNEQFF TGTGCCAGCAGCGTAGAAGACAGCTCCTACAATGAGCAGTTCTTC
. . TRBJ2-2 TRBV6-1 CASRAGQQNTGELFF TGTGCCTCCAGGGCCGGACAGCAAAACACCGGGGAGCTGTTTTTT
. once TRBJ1-1 TRBV5-1 CASSSDPRTWDTEAFF TGCGCCAGCAGCTCCGATCCGAGGACATGGGACACTGAAGCTTTCTTT
. . TRBJ2-5 TRBV11-3 CASRRSLQETQYF TGTGCCAGCAGGAGGTCCCTCCAAGAGACCCAGTACTTC
. . TRBJ2-7 TRBV9 CASSVGVAHYEQYF TGTGCCAGCAGCGTAGGGGTGGCACACTACGAGCAGTACTTC
. . TRBJ1-5 TRBV2 CASRRSGDQPQHF TGTGCCAGCAGGCGTTCTGGGGATCAGCCCCAGCATTTT
. . TRBJ2-1 TRBV5-4 CASRRGGTNEQFF TGTGCCAGCAGGAGAGGGGGAACCAATGAGCAGTTCTTC
TRBD2 . TRBJ2-3 TRBV7-8 CASSSGTSFGLTVTDTQYF TGTGCCAGCAGCTCCGGGACTAGTTTCGGGCTCACTGTCACAGATACGCAGTATTTT
TRBD2 . TRBJ2-7 TRBV18 CASSPSGVSYEQYF TGTGCCAGCTCACCTAGCGGGGTCTCCTACGAGCAGTACTTC
. . TRBJ1-1 TRBV19 CASSRGSRGGQAFF TGTGCCAGTAGTAGAGGCAGCCGAGGAGGACAAGCTTTCTTT
TRBD2 . TRBJ2-7 TRBV18 CASSPTRGLAGGRDEQYF TGTGCCAGCTCACCGACGAGGGGACTAGCGGGAGGCCGGGACGAGCAGTACTTC
. . TRBJ1-1 TRBV6-6 CASSFSRESNTEAFF TGTGCCAGCAGTTTCTCCCGGGAAAGTAACACTGAAGCTTTCTTT
. . TRBJ2-7 TRBV6-1 CATFGTRVSYEQYF TGTGCCACCTTCGGGACCCGGGTTTCCTACGAGCAGTACTTC
. . TRBJ2-5 TRBV5-1 CASSLRRTAEGIGTQYF TGCGCCAGCAGCCTCCGTAGGACAGCCGAAGGAATTGGGACCCAGTACTTC
. once TRBJ2-1 TRBV28 CASSLQGGNEQFF TGTGCCAGCAGCCTTCAGGGCGGGAATGAGCAGTTCTTC
. . TRBJ2-7 TRBV5-1 CASSLAGNEQYF TGCGCCAGCAGCTTGGCTGGTAACGAGCAGTACTTC
. . TRBJ1-5 TRBV6-5 CASSYSINSNQPQHF TGTGCCAGCAGTTACTCGATCAATAGCAATCAGCCCCAGCATTTT
TRBD2 . TRBJ2-1 TRBV2 CASSDGGRASNEQFF TGTGCCAGCAGTGATGGCGGGAGGGCAAGCAATGAGCAGTTCTTC
. . TRBJ2-1 TRBV7-9 CASSGTAEPYNEQFF TGTGCCAGCAGCGGGACCGCCGAGCCCTACAATGAGCAGTTCTTC
. once TRBJ2-1 TRBV18 CASSLTPSGHNEQFF TGTGCCAGCTCATTGACTCCAAGCGGCCACAATGAGCAGTTCTTC
TRBD2 . TRBJ2-1 TRBV7-8 CASSLGQRDTYNEQFF TGTGCCAGCAGCTTAGGCCAGCGGGATACCTACAATGAGCAGTTCTTC
. . TRBJ1-1 TRBV30 CASSRLDTEAFF TGTGCCTCTTCCAGGTTGGACACTGAAGCTTTCTTT
. . TRBJ1-1 TRBV7-3 CASSPRAGGRLSNTEAFF TGTGCCAGCAGCCCCCGGGCCGGAGGGAGGTTATCGAACACTGAAGCTTTCTTT
. . TRBJ1-2 TRBV5-1 CASSLEGYGYTF TGCGCCAGCAGCTTGGAGGGGTATGGCTACACCTTC
. . TRBJ2-1 TRBV19 CASRTPGAKNEQFF TGTGCCAGTAGAACGCCGGGAGCTAAGAATGAGCAGTTCTTC
. . TRBJ1-2 TRBV15 CATSRGGDGYGYTF TGTGCCACCAGCAGAGGAGGGGATGGCTATGGCTACACCTTC
TRBD2 . TRBJ2-7 TRBV19 CASSISSGVTYEQYF TGTGCCAGTAGTATTAGTAGCGGGGTTACCTACGAGCAGTACTTC
. . TRBJ2-3 TRBV6-6 CASSSGGQTYTDTQYF TGTGCCAGCAGTTCGGGTGGACAGACCTACACAGATACGCAGTATTTT
. . TRBJ1-3 TRBV27 CASSTRPTPLSGNTIYF TGTGCCAGCAGCACCCGGCCAACCCCCCTCTCTGGAAACACCATATATTTT
. . TRBJ1-4 TRBV5-1 CASSLSGTSNEKLFF TGCGCCAGCAGCTTGAGTGGGACAAGCAATGAAAAACTGTTTTTT
TRBD1 . TRBJ2-3 TRBV29-1 CSTRQGGTDTQYF TGCAGCACTCGACAGGGCGGCACAGATACGCAGTATTTT
. once TRBJ2-7 TRBV27 CASSSGGHGSYEQYF TGTGCCAGCAGTTCGGGGGGACACGGTTCCTACGAGCAGTACTTC
TRBD1 . TRBJ2-3 TRBV14 CASSQDLPGTGIHTQYF TGTGCCAGCAGCCAAGATCTTCCCGGGACAGGGATTCATACGCAGTATTTT
TRBD2 . TRBJ2-1 TRBV6-5 CASSVYPSGRDEQFF TGTGCCAGCAGCGTGTATCCTAGCGGGAGGGATGAGCAGTTCTTC
TRBD2 . TRBJ2-1 TRBV11-3 CASSFAGTSGTYNEQFF TGTGCCAGCAGCTTTGCTGGGACTAGCGGGACCTACAATGAGCAGTTCTTC
. . TRBJ2-1 TRBV4-1 CASSPYTGRYYNEQFF TGCGCCAGCAGCCCTTATACGGGACGGTACTACAATGAGCAGTTCTTC
. once TRBJ1-1 TRBV30 CAWSRGLLDTEAFF TGTGCCTGGAGCAGGGGCTTACTGGACACTGAAGCTTTCTTT
TRBD1 . TRBJ2-5 TRBV5-4 CASSLWDRREETQYF TGTGCCAGCAGCCTTTGGGACAGGAGGGAAGAGACCCAGTACTTC
. . TRBJ1-2 TRBV9 CASSETYGYTF TGTGCCAGCAGTGAGACTTATGGCTACACCTTC
. . TRBJ1-4 TRBV7-9 CAGGKSGEKLFF TGTGCCGGGGGTAAATCGGGTGAAAAACTGTTTTTT
. . TRBJ1-1 TRBV5-4 CASSLKAGYNTEAFF TGTGCCAGCAGCTTGAAGGCAGGATACAACACTGAAGCTTTCTTT
. . TRBJ2-3 TRBV5-5 CASSFSREDTQYF TGTGCCAGCAGCTTTAGCAGGGAAGATACGCAGTATTTT
. . TRBJ2-5 TRBV11-2 CASSLVFAGLETQYF TGTGCCAGCAGCTTAGTCTTTGCAGGGCTAGAGACCCAGTACTTC